Shown below are 5 T cell receptor beta chains from a single sample sequenced in a study of early T cells in non-severe SARS-CoV-2 infection. MiXCR, run by TCRdb on the 5' RACE reads, gives a single entry per CDR3 protein. The sample lists more than 85,000 distinct CDR3 sequences, around 12% seen once, with about 4% in the top ten. The sequencing used whole blood, collected at baseline. Receptors originate from an adult who was a healthcare worker with PCR-confirmed SARS-CoV-2 infection or an uninfected control (not recorded which).

This clonotype was detected only a few times. The chain employs TRBV5-1 and TRBJ1-1; the D is unclear. The CDR3 is 13 amino acids. V lost 0 bases and J 3 bases, leaving 6 bases between the germline ends. Germline lookup yields CDR1 SGHRS and CDR2 YFSETQ. CDR3 residues: CASSLGSDTEAFF. CDR3 DNA: TGCGCCAGCAGCTTGGGGTCAGACACTGAAGCTTTCTTT.

The chain couples TRBV29-1 to TRBJ1-1; D is undetermined. The V end was cut by 2 bases, the J end by 2 bases, with 9 bases between. The CDR3 consists of 13 residues. Germline loops: CDR1 SQVTM, CDR2 ANQGSEA. In nucleotides, the CDR3 is TGCAGCGTTGAAAGGCCCCTCAACACTGAAGCTTTCTTT. Translated: CSVERPLNTEAFF.

V is TRBV5-1 and J is TRBJ2-3; 12 nucleotides align to TRBD2. Germline V gene sequence: CDR1 SGHRS, CDR2 YFSETQ. The CDR3 has 15 amino acids. Trimming at V came to 7 bases and at J to 0 bases, leaving 3 bases not matched to a gene. CDR3 in DNA: TGCGCCAGCGGTGGACTAGCGGGGAGCACAGATACGCAGTATTTT. Protein product: CASGGLAGSTDTQYF.

The V and J genes are TRBV5-1 and TRBJ2-3, with 9 bases fitting TRBD2. CDR3 length: 18 residues. V was pared by 4 bases and J by 2 bases, with 14 bases of the junction left unmatched. The germline gives CDR1 SGHRS, CDR2 YFSETQ. CDR3 sequence: CASSPTRGGAAVTDTQYF. The CDR3 DNA reads TGCGCCAGCAGCCCGACCCGCGGGGGGGCTGCGGTCACAGATACGCAGTATTTT.

In its sample, this clonotype was seen a few times. The chain joins TRBV20-1 to TRBJ2-3; 9 bases fit TRBD1. Germline CDR1 DFQATT, CDR2 SNEGSKA (reference sequence). The CDR3 runs to 14 residues. J gave up 7 bases and V 3 bases, and 8 bases lay outside the gene matches. CDR3 DNA: TGCAGTGCTAGTGGGGGACAGGGTAGTCATACGCAGTATTTT. This codes for CSASGGQGSHTQYF.